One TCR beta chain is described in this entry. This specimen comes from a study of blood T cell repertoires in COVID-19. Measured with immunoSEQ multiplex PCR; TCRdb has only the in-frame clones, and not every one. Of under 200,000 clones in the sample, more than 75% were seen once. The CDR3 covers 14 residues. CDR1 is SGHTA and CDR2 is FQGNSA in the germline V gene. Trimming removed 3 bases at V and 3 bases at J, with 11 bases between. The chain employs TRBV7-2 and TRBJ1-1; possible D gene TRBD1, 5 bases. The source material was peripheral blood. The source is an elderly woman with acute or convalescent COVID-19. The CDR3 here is CASSFRGGHTEAFF. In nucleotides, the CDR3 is TGTGCCAGCAGCTTTAGGGGTGGTCACACTGAAGCTTTCTTT.